The 4 T cell receptor beta chains below were found in one sample sequenced in a study of regulatory T cells in long-lasting Graves disease. Described time point: persistent/refractory GD, antithyroid drugs over 5 years with positive TRAb. PBMC-derived RNA was used for the TCR library. Both iRepertoire HTBI primers and Arm-PCR of CDR3 regions were used to build the TCR beta libraries. Using its own MiXCR run on the multiplex PCR reads, TCRdb lists one record per CDR3 protein. The sample shows 450,000 or so distinct CDR3 sequences, less than 25% of them seen only once. The sample was peripheral blood mononuclear cells (PBMCs), taken when the disease was refractory, from a patient treated with antithyroid drugs. These TCRs come from a female donor with Graves disease.

J is TRBJ2-1 and V is TRBV27; 7 positions agree with TRBD1. J was trimmed by 6 bases and V by 6 bases; bases with no gene match: 8. The CDR3 totals 14 residues. CDR1 and CDR2 from the germline V gene are MNHEY and SMNVEV (reference sequence). The CDR3 DNA reads TGTGCCAGCAGGGGACAGTTGTTTTTCAATGAGCAGTTCTTC. Translating gives CASRGQLFFNEQFF.

This clonotype has a single count. This rearrangement joins TRBV6-5 to TRBJ2-7; D is possibly TRBD1 or TRBD2 (6 bases each). The CDR3 is made up of 13 amino acids. Trimming removed 2 bases at V and 5 bases at J, with 10 bases between. Germline values: CDR1 MNHEY, CDR2 SVGAGI. The CDR3 nucleotides are TGTGCCAGCAGTTACAGAAGGGGGGACGAGCAGTACTTC. Translating it yields CASSYRRGDEQYF.

The rearrangement uses TRBV27 and TRBJ2-1; a weak D match, TRBD2 (6 bases). V was pared by 4 bases and J by 2 bases, with 18 bases between. Germline values: CDR1 MNHEY, CDR2 SMNVEV (reference sequence). This CDR3 is built from 17 residues. CDR3 amino acids: CASSWSGSGYTYNEQFF. The CDR3 nucleotides are TGTGCCAGCAGTTGGTCTGGGAGCGGGTATACCTACAATGAGCAGTTCTTC.

This clonotype was detected ten times or more. This rearrangement joins TRBV28 to TRBJ2-7; D tentatively reads TRBD1 or TRBD2 (5 bases each). In germline, CDR1 is MDHEN, CDR2 SYDVKM. The CDR3 length is 14 residues. Trimming cost V 5 bases and J 5 bases, with 16 bases left between them. The CDR3 loop is CASSGTGFGDEQYF. CDR3 sequence (DNA): TGTGCCAGCAGTGGAACAGGATTCGGGGACGAGCAGTACTTC.